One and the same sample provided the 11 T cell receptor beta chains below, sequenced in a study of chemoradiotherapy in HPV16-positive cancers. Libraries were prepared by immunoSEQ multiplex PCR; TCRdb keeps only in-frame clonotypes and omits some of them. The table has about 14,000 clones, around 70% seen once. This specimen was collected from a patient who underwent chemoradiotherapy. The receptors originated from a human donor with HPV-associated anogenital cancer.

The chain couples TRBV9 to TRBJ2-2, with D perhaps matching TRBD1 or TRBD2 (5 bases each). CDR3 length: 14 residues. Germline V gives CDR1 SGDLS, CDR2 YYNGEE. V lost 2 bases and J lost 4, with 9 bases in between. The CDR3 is CASSVGEITGELFF. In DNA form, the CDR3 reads TGTGCCAGCAGCGTGGGGGAAATCACCGGGGAGCTGTTTTTT.

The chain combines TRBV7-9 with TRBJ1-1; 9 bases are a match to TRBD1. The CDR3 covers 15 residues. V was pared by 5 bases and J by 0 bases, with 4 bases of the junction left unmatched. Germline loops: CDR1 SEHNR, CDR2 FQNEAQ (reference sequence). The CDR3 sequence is CASSQTGGVNTEAFF. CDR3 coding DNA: TGTGCCAGCAGCCAGACAGGGGGAGTGAACACTGAAGCTTTCTTT.

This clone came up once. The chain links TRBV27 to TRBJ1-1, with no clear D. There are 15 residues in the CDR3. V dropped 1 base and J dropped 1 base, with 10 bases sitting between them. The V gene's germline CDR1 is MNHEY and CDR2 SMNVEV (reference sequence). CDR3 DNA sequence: TGTGCCAGCAGTTTATACTGGGCTCGGAACACTGAAGCTTTCTTT. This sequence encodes CASSLYWARNTEAFF.

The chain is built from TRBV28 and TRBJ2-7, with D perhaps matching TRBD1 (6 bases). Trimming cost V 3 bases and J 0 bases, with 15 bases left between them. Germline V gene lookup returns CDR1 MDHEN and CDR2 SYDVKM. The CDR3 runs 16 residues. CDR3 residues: CASSFVLGGHSYEQYF. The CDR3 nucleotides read TGTGCCAGCAGTTTCGTTTTAGGGGGACACTCCTACGAGCAGTACTTC.

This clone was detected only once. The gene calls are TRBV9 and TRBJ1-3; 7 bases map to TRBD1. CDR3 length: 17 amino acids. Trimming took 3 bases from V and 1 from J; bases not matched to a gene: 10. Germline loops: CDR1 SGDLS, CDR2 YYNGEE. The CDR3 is CASSAGQASRSGNTIYF. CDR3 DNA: TGTGCCAGCAGCGCCGGACAGGCGAGTAGGTCTGGAAACACCATATATTTT.

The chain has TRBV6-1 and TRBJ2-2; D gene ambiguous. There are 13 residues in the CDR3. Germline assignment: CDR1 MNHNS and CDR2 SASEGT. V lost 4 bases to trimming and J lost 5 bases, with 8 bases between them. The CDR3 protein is CASSVTVTGELFF. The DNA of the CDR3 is TGTGCCAGCAGTGTAACAGTAACCGGGGAGCTGTTTTTT.

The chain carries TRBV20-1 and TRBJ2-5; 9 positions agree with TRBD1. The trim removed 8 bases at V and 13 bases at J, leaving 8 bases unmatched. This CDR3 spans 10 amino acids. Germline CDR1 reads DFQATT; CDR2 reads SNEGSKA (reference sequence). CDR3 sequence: CSSGQGIPYF. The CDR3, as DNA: TGCAGTTCCGGACAGGGGATACCGTACTTC.

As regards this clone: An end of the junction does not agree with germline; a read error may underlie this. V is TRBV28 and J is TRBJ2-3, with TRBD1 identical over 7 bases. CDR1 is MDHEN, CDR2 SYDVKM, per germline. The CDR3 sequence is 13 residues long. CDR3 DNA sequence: TGTGCCAGCAGTTCCCACGACAGGGTACTCCTGAATTTT. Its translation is CASSSHDRVLLNF.

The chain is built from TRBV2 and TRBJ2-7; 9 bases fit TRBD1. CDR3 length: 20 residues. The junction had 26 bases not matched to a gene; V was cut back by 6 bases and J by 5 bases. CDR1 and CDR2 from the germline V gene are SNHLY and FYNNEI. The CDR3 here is CASRLPLSLEPGQGTDEQYF. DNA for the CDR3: TGTGCCAGCAGGCTCCCCTTGTCCCTGGAACCTGGACAGGGGACCGACGAGCAGTACTTC.

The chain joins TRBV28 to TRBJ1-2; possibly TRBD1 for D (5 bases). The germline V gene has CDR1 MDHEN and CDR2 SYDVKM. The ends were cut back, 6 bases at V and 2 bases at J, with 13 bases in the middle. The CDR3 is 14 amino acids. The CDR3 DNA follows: TGTGCCAGCAGCCCACCTGCAGGGAACTATGGCTACACCTTC. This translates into CASSPPAGNYGYTF.

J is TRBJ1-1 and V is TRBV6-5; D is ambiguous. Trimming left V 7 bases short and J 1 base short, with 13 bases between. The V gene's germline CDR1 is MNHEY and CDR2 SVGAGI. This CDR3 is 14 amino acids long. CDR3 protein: CASIGRAPNTEAFF. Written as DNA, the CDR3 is TGTGCCAGCATCGGTCGGGCCCCGAACACTGAAGCTTTCTTT.